Described below is a single T cell receptor beta chain sequence and its context. Antigen unknown. At minimum, one pre-ART and two post-ART PBMC samples were obtained from each donor. These data belong to a study of long-term antiretroviral therapy in people with HIV. Study conclusions and caveats: Sampling of blood ran from about 2003 to 2017, and older ART regimens were possibly in use. Researchers lacked any data on ART adherence, viral resistance or therapy changes. Clones that had undergone expansion before ART prevailed in the repertoire throughout all time points.

Run at survey level, the immunoSEQ assay was version v3.0. Assay used: immunoSEQ multiplex PCR; TCRdb lists only in-frame clones, some missing. The repertoire includes over 15,000 clones, about 95% of them detected once, and around 4.6% sits in the top ten. This clonotype was obtained from a woman aged 45-65 years with HIV. The material sequenced was unsorted PBMCs, taken roughly 6.4 years after starting antiretroviral therapy.

The CDR3 here is CASSSISGTGSSEQFF. The CDR3 DNA is TGTGCCAGCAGCTCGATCTCCGGGACAGGGAGTAGTGAGCAGTTCTTC. This rearrangement joins TRBV7-9 to TRBJ2-1; the match to TRBD1 covers 9 bases. V was clipped by 4 bases and J by 9 bases; unmatched bases: 13. The CDR3 is 16 amino acids. CDR1 SEHNR and CDR2 FQNEAQ come from the germline V gene (reference sequence).